This TCR beta chain appears in the sequencing data of a study of chemoradiotherapy in HPV16-positive cancers. Overall study findings and caveats: During treatment, candidate HPV-specific clones and E7-related motifs expanded in tumor. The functional HPV-specific definition rests on just a couple of HPV16-positive patients. In HPV16-positive patients, HPV-responsive T-cell expansion tracked better recurrence-free survival.

Sequencing was performed with immunoSEQ multiplex PCR; in TCRdb, only in-frame clones are kept and a portion is missing. The sample holds around 3,300 clones, about four fifths seen once. Regarding this clone: Its target is unknown.

The CDR3 extends over 14 amino acids. V shed 5 bases and J shed 6 bases, with 16 bases lying between them. Germline V lookup: CDR1 SGHVS, CDR2 FNYEAQ. Samples were taken several times over chemoradiotherapy. This TCR was recovered from a human donor with HPV-associated anogenital cancer. The sequenced sample was tumor tissue, obtained from a patient who underwent chemoradiotherapy. The gene calls are TRBV7-6 and TRBJ1-2; D unclear. The CDR3 bases are TGTGCCAGCAGCCTACCAACGCACCCGGATGGCTACACCTTC. Translation: CASSLPTHPDGYTF.